The rows below give T cell receptor beta chains drawn from one sample of a study of blood T cell repertoires in COVID-19. Here immunoSEQ multiplex PCR was the method, and the copy in TCRdb shows in-frame clones only, minus some. The sample comprises about 45,000 clones, about nine tenths of which are singletons, and approximately 23% rests with the top ten. The sample was peripheral blood. The receptors come from a woman older than 75 in a cohort sampled during active or convalescent COVID-19. The CDR3 runs from the conserved cysteine through the conserved F or W. The order of the fields is J gene, V gene, D gene, clone size, CDR3 protein, CDR3 DNA. A D gene is named only where the DNA matches it firmly. Where a row states a size, it is once, few, many or the class of an expanded clone; other rows omit it.

j_gene: TRBJ1-1; v_gene: TRBV10-3; d_gene: -; abundance: -; CDR3aa: CAIKTWTEAFF; CDR3nt: TGTGCCATCAAAACATGGACTGAAGCTTTCTTT
j_gene: TRBJ2-5; v_gene: TRBV11-3; d_gene: -; abundance: once; CDR3aa: CASRQGGGETQYF; CDR3nt: TGTGCCAGCAGACAGGGAGGGGGGGAGACCCAGTACTTC
j_gene: TRBJ1-1; v_gene: TRBV15; d_gene: -; abundance: -; CDR3aa: CATSRGADTEAFF; CDR3nt: TGTGCCACCAGCAGAGGTGCGGACACTGAAGCTTTCTTT
j_gene: TRBJ2-2; v_gene: TRBV5-1; d_gene: TRBD2; abundance: -; CDR3aa: CASRPTSGGAGELFF; CDR3nt: TGCGCCAGCAGACCTACTAGCGGGGGGGCCGGGGAGCTGTTTTTT
j_gene: TRBJ1-1; v_gene: TRBV6-5; d_gene: TRBD1; abundance: once; CDR3aa: CASSFRQGGDTEAFF; CDR3nt: TGTGCCAGCAGTTTCAGACAGGGGGGGGACACTGAAGCTTTCTTT
j_gene: TRBJ1-4; v_gene: TRBV2; d_gene: -; abundance: -; CDR3aa: CASSVRATEKLFF; CDR3nt: TGTGCCAGCAGTGTGAGGGCTACCGAAAAACTGTTTTTT
j_gene: TRBJ2-2; v_gene: TRBV7-9; d_gene: -; abundance: -; CDR3aa: CASSFGLPNTGELFF; CDR3nt: TGTGCCAGCAGCTTTGGACTGCCGAACACCGGGGAGCTGTTTTTT
j_gene: TRBJ1-2; v_gene: TRBV7-2; d_gene: TRBD1; abundance: -; CDR3aa: CASSPQTGDRYGYTF; CDR3nt: TGTGCCAGCAGCCCCCAGACAGGGGACCGGTATGGCTACACCTTC
j_gene: TRBJ1-2; v_gene: TRBV2; d_gene: TRBD1; abundance: -; CDR3aa: CASRPAGFSGTGANYGYTF; CDR3nt: TGTGCCAGCCGTCCCGCGGGCTTCTCCGGGACAGGGGCGAACTATGGCTACACCTTC
j_gene: TRBJ2-3; v_gene: TRBV11-2; d_gene: -; abundance: -; CDR3aa: CASSLYYSSTDTQYF; CDR3nt: TGTGCCAGCAGTCTTTACTACTCTAGCACAGATACGCAGTATTTT
j_gene: TRBJ2-5; v_gene: TRBV12-3/TRBV12-4; d_gene: TRBD2; abundance: -; CDR3aa: CASSKRDLVTQYF; CDR3nt: TGTGCCAGCAGCAAGCGGGACCTCGTGACCCAGTACTTC
j_gene: TRBJ2-3; v_gene: TRBV9; d_gene: TRBD1; abundance: few; CDR3aa: CASTPQGQGNGGQYF; CDR3nt: TGTGCCAGCACCCCCCAGGGACAGGGAAACGGGGGGCAGTATTTT
j_gene: TRBJ2-7; v_gene: TRBV6-6; d_gene: -; abundance: -; CDR3aa: CASSLGAVGTYEQYF; CDR3nt: TGTGCCAGCAGTCTGGGGGCCGTGGGGACCTACGAGCAGTACTTC
j_gene: TRBJ1-1; v_gene: TRBV9; d_gene: TRBD1; abundance: -; CDR3aa: CASSAGQGGDTEAFF; CDR3nt: TGTGCCAGCAGCGCCGGACAGGGTGGGGACACTGAAGCTTTCTTT
j_gene: TRBJ2-7; v_gene: TRBV7-9; d_gene: -; abundance: -; CDR3aa: CASSIGGSIGDSYEQYF; CDR3nt: TGTGCCAGCAGCATAGGGGGTTCCATCGGGGACTCCTACGAGCAGTACTTC
j_gene: TRBJ1-6; v_gene: TRBV4-1; d_gene: -; abundance: -; CDR3aa: CASSLKSPSTDYNSPLHF; CDR3nt: TGCGCCAGCAGCCTCAAATCCCCCTCGACAGACTATAATTCACCCCTCCACTTT
j_gene: TRBJ2-3; v_gene: TRBV15; d_gene: TRBD2; abundance: few; CDR3aa: CATSRGGTSTDTQYF; CDR3nt: TGTGCCACCAGCAGGGGAGGGACGAGCACAGATACGCAGTATTTT
j_gene: TRBJ1-2; v_gene: TRBV27; d_gene: -; abundance: -; CDR3aa: CASSDPSGTNDNYGYTF; CDR3nt: TGTGCCAGCAGTGACCCCTCCGGGACAAACGATAACTATGGCTACACCTTC
j_gene: TRBJ2-5; v_gene: TRBV7-7; d_gene: TRBD1; abundance: -; CDR3aa: CASQLNRGPGETQYF; CDR3nt: TGTGCCAGCCAATTGAACAGGGGGCCAGGGGAGACCCAGTACTTC
j_gene: TRBJ1-4; v_gene: TRBV4-1; d_gene: TRBD1; abundance: -; CDR3aa: CASSQRTGATNEKLFF; CDR3nt: TGCGCCAGCAGCCAACGGACAGGGGCAACTAATGAAAAACTGTTTTTT
j_gene: TRBJ1-1; v_gene: TRBV7-9; d_gene: -; abundance: few; CDR3aa: CASSWALNTEAFF; CDR3nt: TGTGCCAGCAGCTGGGCCCTGAACACTGAAGCTTTCTTT
j_gene: TRBJ1-3; v_gene: TRBV5-1; d_gene: -; abundance: -; CDR3aa: CASSSEGSTGNTIYF; CDR3nt: TGCGCCAGCAGCTCCGAGGGCAGCACTGGAAACACCATATATTTT
j_gene: TRBJ2-7; v_gene: TRBV12-3/TRBV12-4; d_gene: -; abundance: -; CDR3aa: CASTPGASHEQYF; CDR3nt: TGTGCCAGCACCCCTGGAGCTAGCCACGAGCAGTACTTC
j_gene: TRBJ2-1; v_gene: TRBV6-6; d_gene: TRBD2; abundance: few; CDR3aa: CATSPGLAYNEQFF; CDR3nt: TGTGCCACTTCGCCGGGACTAGCTTACAATGAGCAGTTCTTC
j_gene: TRBJ2-5; v_gene: TRBV2; d_gene: -; abundance: -; CDR3aa: CASSPRRQETQYF; CDR3nt: TGTGCCAGCAGCCCTCGTCGGCAAGAGACCCAGTACTTC
j_gene: TRBJ2-5; v_gene: TRBV5-1; d_gene: TRBD1; abundance: -; CDR3aa: CASSQGTGGYRQETQYF; CDR3nt: TGCGCCAGCAGCCAGGGGACAGGGGGTTACCGCCAAGAGACCCAGTACTTC
j_gene: TRBJ1-6; v_gene: TRBV7-8; d_gene: -; abundance: few; CDR3aa: CASSYGSNNSPLHF; CDR3nt: TGTGCCAGCAGCTACGGGTCCAATAATTCACCCCTCCACTTT
j_gene: TRBJ2-1; v_gene: TRBV19; d_gene: TRBD1; abundance: -; CDR3aa: CASSIIGQGRNEQFF; CDR3nt: TGTGCCAGTAGTATTATCGGACAGGGGAGAAATGAGCAGTTCTTC
j_gene: TRBJ2-6; v_gene: TRBV27; d_gene: -; abundance: -; CDR3aa: CASSVRGGANVLTF; CDR3nt: TGTGCCAGCAGTGTCAGGGGTGGGGCCAACGTCCTGACTTTC
j_gene: TRBJ2-2; v_gene: TRBV7-6; d_gene: TRBD1; abundance: few; CDR3aa: CASSYRATGGTGELFF; CDR3nt: TGTGCCAGCAGCTACAGAGCAACAGGGGGCACCGGGGAGCTGTTTTTT
j_gene: TRBJ2-1; v_gene: TRBV11-3; d_gene: TRBD2; abundance: -; CDR3aa: CASSFWLGTSGNEQFF; CDR3nt: TGTGCCAGCAGCTTCTGGTTGGGGACTAGCGGCAATGAGCAGTTCTTC
j_gene: TRBJ1-1; v_gene: TRBV28; d_gene: -; abundance: -; CDR3aa: CASSLTGMNTEAFF; CDR3nt: TGTGCCAGCAGTTTAACAGGTATGAACACTGAAGCTTTCTTT
j_gene: TRBJ2-7; v_gene: TRBV30; d_gene: TRBD2; abundance: -; CDR3aa: CAWSVPLRVAGGPEQYF; CDR3nt: TGTGCCTGGAGTGTACCACTTCGGGTAGCGGGAGGCCCCGAGCAGTACTTC
j_gene: TRBJ2-3; v_gene: TRBV27; d_gene: TRBD1; abundance: -; CDR3aa: CASSLDRVTDTQYF; CDR3nt: TGTGCCAGCAGTTTGGACAGGGTCACAGATACGCAGTATTTT
j_gene: TRBJ1-1; v_gene: TRBV5-1; d_gene: TRBD1; abundance: -; CDR3aa: CASSRDRANTEAFF; CDR3nt: TGCGCCAGCAGCCGGGACAGGGCGAACACTGAAGCTTTCTTT
j_gene: TRBJ2-7; v_gene: TRBV30; d_gene: -; abundance: -; CDR3aa: CAWSDLAWTTEQYF; CDR3nt: TGTGCCTGGAGTGACCTAGCGTGGACAACCGAGCAGTACTTC
j_gene: TRBJ1-2; v_gene: TRBV27; d_gene: TRBD1; abundance: -; CDR3aa: CASSRDSSTNYGYTF; CDR3nt: TGTGCCAGCAGTCGGGACAGCTCTACTAACTATGGCTACACCTTC
j_gene: TRBJ2-7; v_gene: TRBV6-2/TRBV6-3; d_gene: TRBD2; abundance: -; CDR3aa: CASSRLGLAEQYF; CDR3nt: TGTGCCAGCAGCCGCCTCGGACTAGCGGAGCAGTACTTC
j_gene: TRBJ1-2; v_gene: TRBV18; d_gene: -; abundance: once; CDR3aa: CASSRERGGLYGYTF; CDR3nt: TGTGCCAGCTCACGCGAACGCGGGGGTCTCTATGGCTACACCTTC
j_gene: TRBJ1-2; v_gene: TRBV11-2; d_gene: TRBD1; abundance: -; CDR3aa: CASSLGGQGAWYYGYTF; CDR3nt: TGTGCCAGCAGCTTAGGAGGACAGGGGGCCTGGTACTATGGCTACACCTTC
j_gene: TRBJ2-7; v_gene: TRBV9; d_gene: TRBD1; abundance: once; CDR3aa: CASSVGQGAYEQYF; CDR3nt: TGTGCCAGCAGCGTCGGACAGGGGGCTTACGAGCAGTACTTC
j_gene: TRBJ1-5; v_gene: TRBV6-5; d_gene: -; abundance: -; CDR3aa: CASSFTGFSNQPQHF; CDR3nt: TGTGCCAGCAGCTTCACAGGATTTAGCAATCAGCCCCAGCATTTT
j_gene: TRBJ2-7; v_gene: TRBV3-1/TRBV3-2; d_gene: -; abundance: -; CDR3aa: CASSQVGSYEQYF; CDR3nt: TGTGCCAGCAGCCAAGTCGGGTCCTACGAGCAGTACTTC
j_gene: TRBJ1-2; v_gene: TRBV19; d_gene: -; abundance: -; CDR3aa: CASSIDGPGSYYGYTF; CDR3nt: TGTGCCAGTAGTATAGACGGACCTGGGAGTTACTATGGCTACACCTTC
j_gene: TRBJ2-1; v_gene: TRBV9; d_gene: TRBD1; abundance: -; CDR3aa: CASSPGGHYNEQFF; CDR3nt: TGTGCCAGCAGCCCAGGGGGCCATTACAATGAGCAGTTCTTC
j_gene: TRBJ2-1; v_gene: TRBV1; d_gene: -; abundance: -; CDR3aa: CTSSHNSGGLYNEQFF; CDR3nt: TGCACCAGCAGCCATAATAGCGGGGGGCTCTACAATGAGCAGTTCTTC
j_gene: TRBJ2-5; v_gene: TRBV5-8; d_gene: -; abundance: -; CDR3aa: CASSLERVQETQYF; CDR3nt: TGTGCCAGCAGCTTGGAGAGGGTACAAGAGACCCAGTACTTC
j_gene: TRBJ2-1; v_gene: TRBV4-3; d_gene: TRBD2; abundance: -; CDR3aa: CASSRELAGIGGEQFF; CDR3nt: TGCGCCAGCAGCCGCGAGCTAGCGGGAATCGGAGGTGAGCAGTTCTTC
j_gene: TRBJ1-2; v_gene: TRBV5-1; d_gene: -; abundance: -; CDR3aa: CASSLARGFNYGYTF; CDR3nt: TGCGCCAGCAGCTTGGCCCGGGGTTTTAACTATGGCTACACCTTC
j_gene: TRBJ2-5; v_gene: TRBV9; d_gene: TRBD2; abundance: -; CDR3aa: CASSVGLAGGEETQYF; CDR3nt: TGTGCCAGCAGCGTAGGGCTAGCGGGGGGGGAGGAGACCCAGTACTTC
j_gene: TRBJ1-1; v_gene: TRBV4-1; d_gene: -; abundance: -; CDR3aa: CASSQPRRGNTEAFF; CDR3nt: TGCGCCAGCAGCCAACCCAGGCGGGGGAACACTGAAGCTTTCTTT
j_gene: TRBJ2-7; v_gene: TRBV2; d_gene: TRBD1; abundance: -; CDR3aa: CASNLKQGAYYEQYF; CDR3nt: TGTGCCAGCAATCTCAAACAGGGGGCTTACTACGAGCAGTACTTC
j_gene: TRBJ2-2; v_gene: TRBV5-1; d_gene: -; abundance: few; CDR3aa: CASSLGPRVNTGELFF; CDR3nt: TGCGCCAGCAGCTTGGGGCCCCGGGTAAACACCGGGGAGCTGTTTTTT
j_gene: TRBJ2-6; v_gene: TRBV7-3; d_gene: TRBD1; abundance: -; CDR3aa: CASSFPRTGEGSGANVLTF; CDR3nt: TGTGCCAGCAGCTTCCCTCGGACAGGGGAAGGTAGTGGGGCCAACGTCCTGACTTTC
j_gene: TRBJ1-1; v_gene: TRBV10-3; d_gene: TRBD1; abundance: -; CDR3aa: CAINPGGYTEAFF; CDR3nt: TGTGCCATCAACCCAGGGGGGTACACTGAAGCTTTCTTT
j_gene: TRBJ1-5; v_gene: TRBV28; d_gene: TRBD1; abundance: -; CDR3aa: CASSQDRNQPQHF; CDR3nt: TGTGCCAGCAGTCAGGACAGGAATCAGCCCCAGCATTTT